This T cell receptor (beta chain) originates from a study of T cell responses to AZD1222 COVID-19 vaccine. Whole-study results and caveats: Nearly half of spike-specific TCRs reportedly target variant regions that are unmutated in the B.1.351 and B.1.1.7 variants. Recipients of AZD1222 seropositive at baseline numbered only six or seven. Repertoire sampling happened only post peak T cell response. Elevations in Spike-specific TCR breadth and depth followed administration of two AZD1222 doses.

Points on this clone: As yet, its antigen is unknown.

Germline V lookup: CDR1 SGHTA, CDR2 FQGTGA. V shed 5 bases and J shed 1 base, with 8 bases lying between them. This CDR3 contains 13 residues. Assay: immunoSEQ multiplex PCR; the TCRdb copy retains only in-frame clones and omits some. The sample has roughly 97,000 clones; 70% to 90% are singletons. This chain connects TRBV7-3 to TRBJ1-1, with a tentative D call TRBD1 (5 bases). This TCR came from an adult in good health. The sample was peripheral blood, taken on day 0 of AZD1222 vaccination. As DNA, the CDR3 is TGTGCCAGCAGCCGGGACTGGAACACTGAAGCTTTCTTT. It encodes CASSRDWNTEAFF.